In its sample, the clone carrying this T cell receptor (beta chain) was seen a few times. The target antigen is unknown. Profiled with immunoSEQ multiplex PCR; TCRdb holds only in-frame clones, not every one. The sample records around 29,000 clones, about 86% being singletons. This entry comes from a study of STAT3 mutations in large granular lymphocyte leukemia. General observations from the study: Suggested: STAT3 mutation was not the ancestral event for these clonal expansions. No sample exists from the first appearance of each clone. After therapy, about 35% of the 18 patients switched clonotypes, all new clones STAT3 wild type. Every T-cell large granular lymphocyte leukemia patient had at least one immunodominant TCR beta clonotype.

CDR3 length: 15 amino acids. Germline-derived CDR1 and CDR2 are MNHNY and SVGAGI (reference sequence). Trimming at V came to 2 bases and at J to 10 bases, leaving 7 bases not matched to a gene. Sequencing was performed on peripheral blood mononuclear cells. This chain links TRBV6-6 with TRBJ1-6; TRBD1 matches at 8 bases. The source of this sequence is a man between 60 and 75 years old with T-cell large granular lymphocyte leukemia. Some clones in this sample may be carry-over from other donors' samples. Here the CDR3 DNA reads TGTGCCAGCAGTTACGCCGACAGGGGTGAGTCACCCCTCCACTTT. Its translation is CASSYADRGESPLHF.